This TCR beta chain is drawn from a study of blood T cells in healthy people across ages. All donors came from Russia, were Caucasian and healthy, and spanned ages roughly 6 to 95. The CDR3 totals 17 residues. V lost 3 bases, J lost 0 bases, and 15 bases lay in between. Alongside a J-beta primer mix, a sample-barcoded 5' primer served in a second PCR lasting about 7 to 11 cycles. TCRdb passed the 5' RACE reads through MiXCR, listing each CDR3 protein once. This table holds about 800,000 distinct CDR3 sequences, around 25% found once. This sample also appeared in a second study, on T cells of mothers and their children. According to that study: A few mothers and their six children, all healthy Caucasians, donated.

The receptor was isolated from a boy between 10 and 17 years old in good health. The chain is built from TRBV12-3 or TRBV12-4 and TRBJ1-5; D unclear. The sequenced sample consisted of blood. CDR3 sequence (DNA): TGTGCCAGCAGTTTGGGTTTTGGGCAGTATAGCAATCAGCCCCAGCATTTT. Translated: CASSLGFGQYSNQPQHF.